The clone carrying this T cell receptor (beta chain) was counted many times. This sample is drawn from a study of regulatory T cells in long-lasting Graves disease. Indicated time point: newly diagnosed GD, antithyroid drugs for less than 3 months. Construction of the TCR library relied on RNA isolated from PBMCs. Sequencing libraries for TCR beta were prepared with iRepertoire HTBI primers and Arm-PCR of CDR3 regions. From the multiplex PCR reads, TCRdb called clonotypes with MiXCR, one entry per CDR3 protein. The data hold about 350,000 distinct CDR3 sequences, with roughly 17% observed a single time. CDR1 is MDHEN, CDR2 SYDVKM, per germline. Between the trimmed V and J ends, which lost 6 bases and 4 bases, there was a span of 9 bases. This CDR3 spans 12 amino acids. The sample also formed part of further work on T cells in Graves' hyperthyroidism and ophthalmopathy.

This chain joins TRBV28 and TRBJ1-2; D is possibly TRBD1 (6 bases). This material consisted of peripheral blood mononuclear cells (PBMCs), taken at new diagnosis, from a patient treated with antithyroid drugs. The source of this sequence is a woman under 30 with Graves disease. The CDR3 DNA is TGTGCCAGCAGCGGAGGGGGCTATGGCTACACCTTC. This codes for CASSGGGYGYTF.